A single sample gave rise to the 2 T cell receptor beta chains below, sequenced in a study. TCRdb ran MiXCR on the 5' RACE reads and lists one entry per CDR3 protein. The sample lists nearly 55,000 distinct CDR3 sequences; approximately 23% were seen once. Sequencing was performed on tumor-infiltrating naive CD4+ T cells sorted from the breast tumor. Subset in this sample: naive CD4+ T cells, CD4+CD45RA+CD25-. These receptors were obtained from a female donor with breast cancer.

This rearrangement joins TRBV2 to TRBJ2-5; 7 bases are shared with TRBD1. This CDR3 region has 15 residues. The trim removed 7 bases at V and 1 base at J, leaving 9 bases unmatched. Germline loops: CDR1 SNHLY, CDR2 FYNNEI. CDR3 coding DNA: TGTGCCAGCATGGGGACAGTAACCCTCCAAGAGACCCAGTACTTC. Translating it yields CASMGTVTLQETQYF.

This clonotype was picked up one time. A read error may produce the germline difference seen at one junction end. The rearrangement joins TRBV28 to TRBJ1-6; D possibly corresponds to TRBD1 (5 bases). The CDR3 totals 14 residues. Germline lookup yields CDR1 MDHEN and CDR2 SYDVKM. CDR3 in DNA: TGTGCCAGCAGTTTACCAGGGAGAAATTCACCCCTCCGCTTT. Its translation: CASSLPGRNSPLRF.